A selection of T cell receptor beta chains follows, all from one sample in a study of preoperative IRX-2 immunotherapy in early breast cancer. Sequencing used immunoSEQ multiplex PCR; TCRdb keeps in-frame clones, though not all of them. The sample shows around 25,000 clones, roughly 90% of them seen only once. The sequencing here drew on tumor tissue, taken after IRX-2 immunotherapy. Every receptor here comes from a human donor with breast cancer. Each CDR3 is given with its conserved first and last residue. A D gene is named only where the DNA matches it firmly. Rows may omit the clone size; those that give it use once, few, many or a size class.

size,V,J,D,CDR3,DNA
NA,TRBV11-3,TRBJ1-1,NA,CASSLGAGREAFF,TGTGCCAGCAGCTTAGGGGCAGGGAGAGAAGCTTTCTTT
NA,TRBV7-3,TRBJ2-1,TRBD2,CASSPFSSGGEQFF,TGTGCCAGCAGCCCGTTCTCTAGCGGGGGGGAGCAGTTCTTC
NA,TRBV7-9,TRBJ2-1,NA,CASSSDRPEQFF,TGTGCCAGCAGCTCCGATAGGCCTGAGCAGTTCTTC
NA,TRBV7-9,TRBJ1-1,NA,CASSLGHLNTEAFF,TGTGCCAGCAGCTTAGGACACCTGAACACTGAAGCTTTCTTT
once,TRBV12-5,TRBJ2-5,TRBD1,CASGLGQGTLETQYF,TGTGCTAGTGGTTTGGGACAGGGGACGTTGGAGACCCAGTACTTC
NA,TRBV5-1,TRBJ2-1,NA,CATKLGGEPHNEQFF,TGCGCCACCAAACTTGGGGGAGAACCGCACAATGAGCAGTTCTTC
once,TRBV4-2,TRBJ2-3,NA,CASSQVGDSTDTQYF,TGTGCCAGCAGCCAAGTGGGGGACAGCACAGATACGCAGTATTTT
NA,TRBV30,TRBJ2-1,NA,CAWSLTGSVEQFF,TGTGCCTGGAGCCTAACGGGCTCTGTGGAGCAGTTCTTC
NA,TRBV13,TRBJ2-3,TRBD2,CASSTSGGRTDTQYF,TGTGCCAGCAGCACTAGCGGGGGACGCACAGATACGCAGTATTTT
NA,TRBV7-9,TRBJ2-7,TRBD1,CASSKTGTGYEQYF,TGTGCCAGCAGCAAGACAGGGACCGGCTACGAGCAGTACTTC
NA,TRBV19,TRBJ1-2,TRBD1,CASSGTGTGVEGNYGYTF,TGTGCCAGTAGCGGGACCGGGACAGGGGTAGAGGGTAACTATGGCTACACCTTC
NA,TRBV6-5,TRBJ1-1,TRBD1,CASSPTGGEGTEAFF,TGTGCCAGCAGTCCTACAGGGGGCGAGGGCACTGAAGCTTTCTTT
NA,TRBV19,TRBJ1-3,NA,CASSIGDNFGNTIYF,TGTGCCAGTAGTATTGGTGACAATTTTGGAAACACCATATATTTT
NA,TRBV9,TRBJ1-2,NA,CASSDGQTYGYTF,TGTGCCAGCAGCGACGGACAGACCTATGGCTACACCTTC
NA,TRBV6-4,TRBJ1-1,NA,CASSDQPNTEAFF,TGTGCCAGCAGTGACCAACCTAACACTGAAGCTTTCTTT
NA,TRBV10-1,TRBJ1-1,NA,CASSVGGTNTEAFF,TGCGCCAGCAGTGTGGGGGGAACGAACACTGAAGCTTTCTTT
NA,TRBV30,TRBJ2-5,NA,CAWSKRPLQETQYF,TGTGCCTGGAGTAAGCGTCCACTACAAGAGACCCAGTACTTC
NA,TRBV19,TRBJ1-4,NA,CASSIRGPPFSEKLFF,TGTGCCAGTAGTATAAGAGGTCCCCCTTTCTCTGAAAAACTGTTTTTT
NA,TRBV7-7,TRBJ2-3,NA,CASSLGGSTGDTQYF,TGTGCTAGCAGCTTGGGCGGGTCTACTGGGGATACGCAGTATTTT
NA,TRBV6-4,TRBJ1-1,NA,CASSGGQGNTEAFF,TGTGCCAGTTCCGGGGGTCAAGGTAACACTGAAGCTTTCTTT
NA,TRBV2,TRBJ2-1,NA,CANGAGDTEQFF,TGTGCCAACGGGGCGGGGGACACTGAGCAGTTCTTC
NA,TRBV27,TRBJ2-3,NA,CASSSASRTDTQYF,TGTGCCAGCAGTTCCGCGTCCCGCACAGATACGCAGTATTTT
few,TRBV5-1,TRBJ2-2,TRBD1,CASSSKLRTGNTGELFF,TGCGCCAGCAGCTCCAAGCTTAGGACAGGGAACACCGGGGAGCTGTTTTTT
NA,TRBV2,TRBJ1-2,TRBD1,CASRYPGTVSYGYTF,TGTGCCAGCAGATACCCCGGGACAGTCAGCTATGGCTACACCTTC
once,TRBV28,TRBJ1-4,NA,CASKVVPNEKLFF,TGTGCCAGCAAGGTGGTACCTAATGAAAAACTGTTTTTT
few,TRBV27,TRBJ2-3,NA,CASSYGTDTQYF,TGTGCCAGCAGTTACGGTACAGATACGCAGTATTTT
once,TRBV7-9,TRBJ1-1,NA,CASSFSGPTEAFF,TGTGCCAGCAGCTTTTCAGGGCCAACTGAAGCTTTCTTT
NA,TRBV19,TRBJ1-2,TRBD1,CASSMGSGQPRGYTF,TGTGCCAGTAGTATGGGATCGGGACAGCCGAGAGGCTACACCTTC
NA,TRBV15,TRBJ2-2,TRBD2,CATSRRQISRGETGELFF,TGTGCCACCAGCAGACGACAGATCTCTCGGGGGGAAACCGGGGAGCTGTTTTTT
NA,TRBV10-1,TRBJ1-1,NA,CASSEGGDTEAFF,TGCGCCAGCAGTGAGGGGGGTGACACTGAAGCTTTCTTT
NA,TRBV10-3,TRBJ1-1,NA,CAISSRAKDTEAFF,TGTGCCATCAGCTCCAGGGCGAAGGACACTGAAGCTTTCTTT
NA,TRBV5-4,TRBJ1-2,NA,CASSPQIGYRHYGYTF,TGTGCCAGCAGCCCGCAAATAGGGTATCGGCACTATGGCTACACCTTC
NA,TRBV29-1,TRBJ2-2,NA,CSVEGDSNTGELFF,TGCAGCGTTGAAGGAGACAGTAACACCGGGGAGCTGTTTTTT
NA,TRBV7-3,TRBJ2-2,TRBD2,CASSTLAVTGELFF,TGTGCCAGCAGTACCCTAGCGGTCACCGGGGAGCTGTTTTTT
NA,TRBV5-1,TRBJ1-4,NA,CASSRRTTNEKLFF,TGCGCCAGCAGCCGTAGGACGACTAATGAAAAACTGTTTTTT
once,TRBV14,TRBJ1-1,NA,CASSRSGHGTEAFF,TGTGCCAGCAGCCGCTCCGGACACGGGACTGAAGCTTTCTTT
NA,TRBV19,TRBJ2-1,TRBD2,CASSRGSGGGLNEQFF,TGTGCCAGTAGTCGGGGATCTGGCGGGGGGCTCAATGAGCAGTTCTTC
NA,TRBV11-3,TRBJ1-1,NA,CASSLGSNTEAFF,TGTGCCAGCAGCTTAGGTTCTAACACTGAAGCTTTCTTT
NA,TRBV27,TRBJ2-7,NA,CASSLWRDYEQYF,TGTGCCAGCAGTTTGTGGAGAGATTACGAGCAGTACTTC
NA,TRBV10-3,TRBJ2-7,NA,CAISESRGTYEQYF,TGTGCCATCAGTGAGTCCAGGGGCACCTACGAGCAGTACTTC
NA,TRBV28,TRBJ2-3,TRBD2,CASSLFHHLLAGATYTQYF,TGTGCCAGCAGTTTATTCCACCACCTACTAGCGGGTGCCACTTATACGCAGTATTTT
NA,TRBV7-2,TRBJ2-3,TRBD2,CASSPLAGSGDTQYF,TGTGCCAGCAGTCCACTAGCGGGGAGTGGAGATACGCAGTATTTT
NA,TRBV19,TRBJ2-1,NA,CASKGGSYNEQFF,TGTGCCAGTAAGGGTGGCTCCTACAATGAGCAGTTCTTC
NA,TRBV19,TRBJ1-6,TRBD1,CASSIGGQLGSLHF,TGTGCCAGTAGTATAGGGGGACAGTTGGGTTCCCTCCACTTT
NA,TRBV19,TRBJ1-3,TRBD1,CASSIPGQGSGNTIYF,TGTGCCAGTAGTATACCCGGACAGGGATCTGGAAACACCATATATTTT
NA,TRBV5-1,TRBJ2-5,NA,CASSSQETQYF,TGCGCCAGCAGCTCCCAAGAGACCCAGTACTTC
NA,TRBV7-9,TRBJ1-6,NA,CASSLDRFIRSPLHF,TGTGCCAGCAGCTTAGACAGGTTTATTCGTTCACCCCTCCACTTT
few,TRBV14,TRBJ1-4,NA,CASSQVSGVNEKLFF,TGTGCCAGCAGCCAAGTTTCTGGGGTCAATGAAAAACTGTTTTTT
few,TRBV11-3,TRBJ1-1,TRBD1,CASSNPATGAAWRGEAFF,TGTGCCAGCAGCAATCCGGCTACAGGGGCCGCATGGAGGGGTGAAGCTTTCTTT